This TCR beta chain was obtained from a study of cytomegalovirus exposure and HLA in healthy donors. Study-wide results and limits: Within an earlier analysis, most TCR beta V segments proved productive either about 87% or about 30% of the time. Rates of TCR association differed by HLA locus in a later analysis, with DRB1 highest and HLA-C lowest.

Primers for the PCR totalled 60 Vbeta and 13 Jbeta. Method: immunoSEQ multiplex PCR; TCRdb's copy keeps in-frame clones and lacks some. The sample records tens of thousands of clones, approximately 79% being singletons. The CDR3 covers 16 residues. CDR1 SEHNR and CDR2 FQNEAQ come from the germline V gene (reference sequence). V gave up 3 bases and J gave up 0 bases, with 15 bases separating them. This clone was recorded a few times. Its antigen is not identified. The material sequenced was PBMCs. The genes are TRBV7-9 and TRBJ2-7, with D tentatively TRBD1 (6 bases). The clonotype was recovered from a man aged 30 to 39 in good health and CMV-seronegative. CDR3 residues: CASSFGSGHSSYEQYF. As DNA, the CDR3 is TGTGCCAGCAGCTTTGGTTCGGGACACAGCTCCTACGAGCAGTACTTC.